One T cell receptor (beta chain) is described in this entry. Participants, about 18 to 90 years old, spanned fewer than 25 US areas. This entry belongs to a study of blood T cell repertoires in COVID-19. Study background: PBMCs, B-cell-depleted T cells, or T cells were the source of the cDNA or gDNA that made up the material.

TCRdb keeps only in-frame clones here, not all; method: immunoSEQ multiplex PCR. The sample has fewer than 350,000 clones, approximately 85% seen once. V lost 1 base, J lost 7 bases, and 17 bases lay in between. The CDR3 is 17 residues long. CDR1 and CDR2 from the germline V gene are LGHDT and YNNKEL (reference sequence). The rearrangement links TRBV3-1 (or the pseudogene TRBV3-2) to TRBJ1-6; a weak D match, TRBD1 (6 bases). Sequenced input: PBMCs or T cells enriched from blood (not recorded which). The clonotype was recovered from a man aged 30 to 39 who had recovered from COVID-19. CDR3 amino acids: CASSQVYGQGTNSPLHF. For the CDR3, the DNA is TGTGCCAGCAGCCAAGTGTATGGGCAGGGGACCAATTCACCCCTCCACTTT.